Below, one TCR beta chain is given with its context. The entry originates in a study of cytomegalovirus exposure and HLA in healthy donors. V gave up 3 bases and J gave up 4 bases; unmatched junction bases: 21. The length of the CDR3 is 20 residues. From germline, CDR1 is LGHNA and CDR2 YNFKEQ. 60 Vbeta and 13 Jbeta primers were used in PCR. Clones were sequenced by immunoSEQ multiplex PCR, and TCRdb holds only the in-frame ones, with some missing. In the table there are roughly 170,000 clones, roughly 80% of which are singletons. The clonotype originates from a woman aged 45-65 years in good health and CMV-seropositive. Sequencing was carried out using PBMCs. V gene TRBV4-2 combines with J gene TRBJ2-1; 7 bases align to TRBD1. The CDR3 region is CASSHPSKPREGAGYNEQFF. The CDR3, as DNA: TGTGCCAGCAGCCATCCCTCAAAGCCTCGAGAGGGGGCCGGGTACAATGAGCAGTTCTTC.